This TCR beta chain originates from a study of blood T cell repertoires in COVID-19. The CDR3 sequence is 13 residues long. The ends were cut back, 3 bases at V and 0 bases at J, with 3 bases in the middle. The protocol was immunoSEQ multiplex PCR, while the TCRdb copy is restricted to in-frame clones and leaves out a portion. Of fewer than 300,000 clones in the sample, approximately 88% were seen once. The study drew participants aged about 18 to 89 years from some 24 US areas. The chain links TRBV12-3 or TRBV12-4 to TRBJ1-5; D remains ambiguous. The source of this sequence is a woman between 35 and 50 years old with acute COVID-19. Sequencing was performed on PBMCs or T cells enriched from blood (not recorded which). The CDR3 DNA is TGTGCCAGCAGTTTTCTTAGCAATCAGCCCCAGCATTTT. Protein sequence: CASSFLSNQPQHF.